Each of the 8 T cell receptor beta chains below was sequenced from the same sample in a study of blood T cell repertoires in COVID-19. The assay was immunoSEQ multiplex PCR, and TCRdb's table has in-frame clones only and misses some. This sample carries 350,000 to 400,000 clones, about 88% of them seen once, and the ten largest clones take roughly 7.1%. Sequencing was carried out using peripheral blood. These receptors were collected from a woman aged 60-70 years with COVID-19, enrolled during active disease.

The chain combines TRBV19 with TRBJ1-4; D uncertain. Trimming left V 6 bases short and J 8 bases short, with 16 bases between. Germline loops: CDR1 LNHDA, CDR2 SQIVND (reference sequence). The CDR3 sequence is 14 residues long. CDR3 in amino acids: CASRSGGRGEKLFF. The DNA for the CDR3 is TGTGCCAGTAGGTCTGGAGGACGAGGCGAAAAACTGTTTTTT.

Only one count was recorded for this clone. The chain carries TRBV5-1 and TRBJ2-3; 9 nucleotides agree with TRBD1. Per the germline V gene, CDR1 is SGHRS and CDR2 is YFSETQ. The V gene end was trimmed by 3 bases and the J gene end by 3 bases; junction bases not matched to a gene: 2. This CDR3 spans 14 amino acids. As DNA, the CDR3 is TGCGCCAGCAGCTCGACAGGGGGAACAGATACGCAGTATTTT. Translating gives CASSSTGGTDTQYF.

V and J are TRBV18 and TRBJ1-1, with 8 bases lining up with TRBD1. Germline V CDR1 and CDR2: KGHSH, LQKENI. This CDR3 contains 14 residues. Unmatched junction bases numbered 7, after V lost 4 bases and J lost 6 bases. CDR3 nucleotides: TGTGCCAGCTCACTAACGACAGGGGAGGCTGAAGCTTTCTTT. Translation: CASSLTTGEAEAFF.

The chain employs TRBV29-1 and TRBJ1-2, with D perhaps TRBD1 (5 bases). In germline, CDR1 is SQVTM, CDR2 ANQGSEA. Between the trimmed V and J ends, which lost 7 bases and 5 bases, there was a span of 14 bases. This CDR3 is built from 12 residues. The CDR3 DNA reads as TGCAGCGCCGCGGGGGGAGTTTATGGCTACACCTTC. Translated, it gives CSAAGGVYGYTF.

This clone has more than one count but fewer than ten. This chain uses TRBV24-1 with TRBJ1-5; no clear D gene. The V gene lost 8 bases and the J gene lost 0 bases, with 7 bases spanning the gap. The CDR3 has 13 residues. Germline V lookup: CDR1 KGHDR, CDR2 SFDVKD. The CDR3 reads CATNGCSNQPQHF. The DNA for the CDR3 is TGTGCCACCAACGGGTGTAGCAATCAGCCCCAGCATTTT.

This sequence joins TRBV3-1 (or the pseudogene TRBV3-2) and TRBJ1-6, with D unresolved. CDR1 is LGHDT and CDR2 is YNNKEL in the germline V gene (reference sequence). Trimming shortened V by 4 bases and J by 8 bases, and 12 bases separated the two germline ends. The CDR3 is 14 amino acids. The CDR3 loop reads CASSPGERDSPLHF. The CDR3 DNA sequence: TGTGCCAGCAGCCCCGGGGAGCGGGATTCACCCCTCCACTTT.

This chain connects TRBV11-3 to TRBJ2-7, with unresolved D. V was clipped by 0 bases and J by 0 bases, with 18 bases between them. The CDR3 loop spans 18 amino acids. Per germline, CDR1 SGHNT and CDR2 YENEEA. CDR3 bases: TGTGCCAGCAGCTTAGAGTCGTGGCAGAAATACCTCTCCTACGAGCAGTACTTC. This encodes CASSLESWQKYLSYEQYF.

The rearrangement uses TRBV7-2 and TRBJ1-1; no clear D gene. With 2 bases removed from V and 0 bases from J, the gap between germline ends came to 7 bases. Germline CDR1 and CDR2: SGHTA and FQGNSA. This CDR3 has 14 amino acids. CDR3 amino acids: CASSLSGVNTEAFF. The CDR3 nucleotides are TGTGCCAGCAGCTTAAGCGGGGTGAACACTGAAGCTTTCTTT. The variable domain in full, completed from reference TRBV7-2 and TRBJ1-1, reads GAGVSQSPSNKVTEKGKDVELRCDPISGHTALYWYRQSLGQGLEFLIYFQGNSAPDKSGLPSDRFSAERTGGSVSTLTIQRTQQEDSAVYLCASSLSGVNTEAFFGQGTRLTVV.